This TCR beta chain was captured in a study of CD8+ T cells in alopecia areata. Study-wide results and caveats: Normal skin's resident alphabeta T cells are also sequenced in scalp samples. Against the mouse data, patients shared TCRs less clearly, possibly for HLA reasons.

Regarding time point: mouse skin 3 weeks after grafting. By sample fraction, this clone is medium-sized. Its specificity is not known. Mouse germline and gene names are used. The sequence runs out 4 residues before the end of the CDR3; the remainder is reconstructed from the germline J gene. The CDR3 is 14 amino acids. Trimming shortened V by 5 bases and J by 0 bases, and 10 bases separated the two germline ends. Germline V gives CDR1 NNHNN, CDR2 SYGAGS (reference sequence). As the sequencing template, cDNA was produced by extracting RNA and reverse transcribing it. TCRdb keeps only in-frame clones here, not all; method: immunoSEQ multiplex PCR. The sample has about 2,100 clones, none seen only once.

This TCR came from a C3H/HeJ mouse with alopecia areata. Mouse MHC haplotype: H2-k. The chain employs TRBV13-2 and TRBJ2-5, with D maybe TRBD2 (6 bases). This material consisted of skin, taken at week 3. The sequenced CDR3 bases are TGTGCCAGCGGGCCGGGACTCAACCAAGAC. Translating gives CASGPGLNQD. The whole CDR3 region reads CASGPGLNQDTQYF.